A single sample is the source of the 2 T cell receptor beta chains below, sequenced in a study of cytomegalovirus exposure and HLA in healthy donors. Use of 60 Vbeta and 13 Jbeta primers characterized the PCR. Method: immunoSEQ multiplex PCR; TCRdb's copy keeps in-frame clones and lacks some. The sample holds 150,000 to 200,000 clones; about 87% are singletons and the top ten take approximately 1.5%. Sequencing was performed on PBMCs. The origin of the receptors is a woman aged 18-30 years in good health and CMV-seronegative.

This clone was observed once. The rearrangement uses TRBV7-2 and TRBJ2-7; 9 bases align to TRBD2. Germline V gives CDR1 SGHTA, CDR2 FQGNSA. V lost 3 bases to trimming and J lost 1 base; unmatched junction nucleotides: 1. This CDR3 is 14 amino acids long. CDR3 coding DNA: TGTGCCAGCAGCTTCAGCGGGGGGTCCTACGAGCAGTACTTC. This sequence encodes CASSFSGGSYEQYF.

In DNA, the CDR3 is TGTGCCAGTAGTATTAGACAGGTCAATCAGCCCCAGCATTTT. Residues: CASSIRQVNQPQHF. J is TRBJ1-5 and V is TRBV19; TRBD1 is a possible D gene (6 bases). The CDR3 is 14 residues long. The germline gives CDR1 LNHDA, CDR2 SQIVND (reference sequence). Trimming took off 3 bases at V and 3 bases at J, with 9 bases between the two ends.